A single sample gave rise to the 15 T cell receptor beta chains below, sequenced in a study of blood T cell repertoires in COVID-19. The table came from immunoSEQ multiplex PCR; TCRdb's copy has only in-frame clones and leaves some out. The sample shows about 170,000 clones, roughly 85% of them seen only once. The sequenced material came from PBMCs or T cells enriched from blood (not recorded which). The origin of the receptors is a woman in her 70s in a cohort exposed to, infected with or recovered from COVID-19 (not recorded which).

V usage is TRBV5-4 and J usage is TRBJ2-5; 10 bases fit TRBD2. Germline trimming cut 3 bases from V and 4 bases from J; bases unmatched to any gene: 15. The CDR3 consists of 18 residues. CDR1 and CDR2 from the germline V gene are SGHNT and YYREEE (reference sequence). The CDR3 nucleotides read TGTGCCAGCAGCTCTGGGACAGCAATAGCGGGAGGACCAGAGACCCAGTACTTC. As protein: CASSSGTAIAGGPETQYF.

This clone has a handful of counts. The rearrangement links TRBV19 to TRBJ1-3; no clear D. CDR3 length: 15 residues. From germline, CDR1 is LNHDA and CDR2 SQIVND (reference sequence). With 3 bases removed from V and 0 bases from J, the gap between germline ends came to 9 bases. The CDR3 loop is CASSIGQSSGNTIYF. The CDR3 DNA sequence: TGTGCCAGTAGTATTGGGCAAAGCTCTGGAAACACCATATATTTT. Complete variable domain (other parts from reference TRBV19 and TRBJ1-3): DGGITQSPKYLFRKEGQNVTLSCEQNLNHDAMYWYRQDPGQGLRLIYYSQIVNDFQKGDIAEGYSVSREKKESFPLTVTSAQKNPTAFYLCASSIGQSSGNTIYFGEGSWLTVV.

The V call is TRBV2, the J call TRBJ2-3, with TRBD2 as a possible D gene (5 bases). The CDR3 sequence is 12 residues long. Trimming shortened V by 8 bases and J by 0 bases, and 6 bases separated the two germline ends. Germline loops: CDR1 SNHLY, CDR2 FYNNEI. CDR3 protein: CASGGSTDTQYF. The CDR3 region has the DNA TGTGCCAGCGGCGGGAGCACAGATACGCAGTATTTT.

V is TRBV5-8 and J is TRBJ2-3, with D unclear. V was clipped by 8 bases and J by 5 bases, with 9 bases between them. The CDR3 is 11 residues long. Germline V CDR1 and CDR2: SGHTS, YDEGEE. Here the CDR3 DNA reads TGTGCCAGTACGGGTCGAGATACGCAGTATTTT. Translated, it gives CASTGRDTQYF.

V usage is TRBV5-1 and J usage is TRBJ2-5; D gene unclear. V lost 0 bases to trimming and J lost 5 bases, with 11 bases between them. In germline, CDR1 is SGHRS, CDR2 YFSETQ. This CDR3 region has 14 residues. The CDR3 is CASSLGGTGETQYF. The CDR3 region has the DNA TGCGCCAGCAGCTTGGGAGGAACCGGGGAGACCCAGTACTTC.

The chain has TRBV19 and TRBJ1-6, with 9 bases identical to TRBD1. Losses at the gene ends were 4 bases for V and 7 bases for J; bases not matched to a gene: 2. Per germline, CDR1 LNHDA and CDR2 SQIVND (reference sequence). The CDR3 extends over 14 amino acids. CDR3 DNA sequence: TGTGCCAGTAGTACGGACAGGGGAAATTCACCCCTCCACTTT. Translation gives CASSTDRGNSPLHF.

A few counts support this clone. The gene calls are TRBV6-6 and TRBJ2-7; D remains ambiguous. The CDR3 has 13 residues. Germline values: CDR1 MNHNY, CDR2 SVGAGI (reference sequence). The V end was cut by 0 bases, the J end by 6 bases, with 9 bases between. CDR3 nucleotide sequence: TGTGCCAGCAGTTACTCTGCCGCGCCCGAGCAGTACTTC. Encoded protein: CASSYSAAPEQYF.

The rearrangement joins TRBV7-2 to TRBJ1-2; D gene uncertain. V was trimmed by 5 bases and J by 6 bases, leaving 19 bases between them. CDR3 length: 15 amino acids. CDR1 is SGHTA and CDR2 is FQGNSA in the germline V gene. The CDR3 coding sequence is TGTGCCAGCAGCCCTCAGACCGGAGTCCAGCATGGCTACACCTTC. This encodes CASSPQTGVQHGYTF.

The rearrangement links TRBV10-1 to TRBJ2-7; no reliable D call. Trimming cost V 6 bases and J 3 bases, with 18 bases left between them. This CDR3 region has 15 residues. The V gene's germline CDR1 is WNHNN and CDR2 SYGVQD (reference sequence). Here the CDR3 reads CASSSERRTHYEQYF. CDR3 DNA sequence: TGCGCCAGCAGCTCTGAGAGGCGAACCCACTACGAGCAGTACTTC.

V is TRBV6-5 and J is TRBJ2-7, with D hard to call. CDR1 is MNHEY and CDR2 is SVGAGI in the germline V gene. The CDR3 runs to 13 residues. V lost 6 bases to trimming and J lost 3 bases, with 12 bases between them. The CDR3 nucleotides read TGTGCCAGCAGCCAGGAAATCTACTACGAGCAGTACTTC. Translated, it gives CASSQEIYYEQYF.

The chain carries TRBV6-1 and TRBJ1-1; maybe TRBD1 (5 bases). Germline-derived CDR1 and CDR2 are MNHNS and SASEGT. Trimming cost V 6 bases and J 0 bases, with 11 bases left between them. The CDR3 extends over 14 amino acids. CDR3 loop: CASRGAPMNTEAFF. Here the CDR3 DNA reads TGTGCCAGCAGAGGGGCGCCAATGAACACTGAAGCTTTCTTT.

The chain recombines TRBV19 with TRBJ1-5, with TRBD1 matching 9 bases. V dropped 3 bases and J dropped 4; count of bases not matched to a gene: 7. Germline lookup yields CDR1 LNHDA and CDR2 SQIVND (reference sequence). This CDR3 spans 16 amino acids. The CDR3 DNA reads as TGTGCCAGTAGTATTCCACAGGGGGCGGCGAATCAGCCCCAGCATTTT. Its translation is CASSIPQGAANQPQHF. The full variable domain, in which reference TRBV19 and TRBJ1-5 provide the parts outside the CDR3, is DGGITQSPKYLFRKEGQNVTLSCEQNLNHDAMYWYRQDPGQGLRLIYYSQIVNDFQKGDIAEGYSVSREKKESFPLTVTSAQKNPTAFYLCASSIPQGAANQPQHFGDGTRLSIL.

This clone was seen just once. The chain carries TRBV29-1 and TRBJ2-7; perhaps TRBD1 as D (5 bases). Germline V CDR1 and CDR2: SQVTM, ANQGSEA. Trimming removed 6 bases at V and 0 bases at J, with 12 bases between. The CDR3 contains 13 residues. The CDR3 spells CSVAKGASYEQYF. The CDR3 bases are TGCAGCGTGGCCAAAGGGGCCTCCTACGAGCAGTACTTC.

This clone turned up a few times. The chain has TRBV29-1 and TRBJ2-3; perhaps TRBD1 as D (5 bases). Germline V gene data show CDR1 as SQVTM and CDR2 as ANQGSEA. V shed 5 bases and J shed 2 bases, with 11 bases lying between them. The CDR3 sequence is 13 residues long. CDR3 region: CSVSDTSTDTQYF. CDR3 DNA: TGCAGCGTTTCGGACACGTCCACAGATACGCAGTATTTT.

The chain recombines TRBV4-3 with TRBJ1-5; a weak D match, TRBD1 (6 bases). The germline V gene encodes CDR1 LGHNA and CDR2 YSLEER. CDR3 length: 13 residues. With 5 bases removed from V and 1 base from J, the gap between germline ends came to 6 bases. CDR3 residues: CASSRGSNQPQHF. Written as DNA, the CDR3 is TGCGCCAGCAGCAGGGGGAGCAATCAGCCCCAGCATTTT.